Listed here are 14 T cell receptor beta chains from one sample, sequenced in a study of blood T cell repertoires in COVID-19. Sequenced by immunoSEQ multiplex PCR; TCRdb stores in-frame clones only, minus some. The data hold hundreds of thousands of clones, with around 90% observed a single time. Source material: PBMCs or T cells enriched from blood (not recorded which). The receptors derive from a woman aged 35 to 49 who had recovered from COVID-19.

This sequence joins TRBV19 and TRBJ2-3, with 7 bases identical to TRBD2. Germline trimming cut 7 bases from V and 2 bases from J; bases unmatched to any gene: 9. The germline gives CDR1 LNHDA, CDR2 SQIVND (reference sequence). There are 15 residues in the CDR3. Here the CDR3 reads CASNGLAEPTDTQYF. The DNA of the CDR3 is TGTGCCAGTAATGGGCTAGCGGAGCCCACAGATACGCAGTATTTT.

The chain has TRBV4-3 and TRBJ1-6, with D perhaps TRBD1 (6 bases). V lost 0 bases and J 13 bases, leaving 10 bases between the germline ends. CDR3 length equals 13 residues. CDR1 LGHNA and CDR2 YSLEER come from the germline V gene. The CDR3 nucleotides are TGCGCCAGCAGCCAAGAAGACAGGCTGCCCCTCCACTTT. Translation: CASSQEDRLPLHF.

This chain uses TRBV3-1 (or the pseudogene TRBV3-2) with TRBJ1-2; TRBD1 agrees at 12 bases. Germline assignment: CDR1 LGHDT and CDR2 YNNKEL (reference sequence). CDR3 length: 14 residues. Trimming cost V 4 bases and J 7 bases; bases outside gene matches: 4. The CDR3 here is CASSLRDRGPGYTF. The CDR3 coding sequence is TGTGCCAGCAGCCTACGGGACAGGGGGCCTGGCTACACCTTC.

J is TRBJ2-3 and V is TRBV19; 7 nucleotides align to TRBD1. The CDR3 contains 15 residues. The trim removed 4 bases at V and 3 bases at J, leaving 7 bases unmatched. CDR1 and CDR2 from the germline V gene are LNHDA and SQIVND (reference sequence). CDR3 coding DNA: TGTGCCAGTAGTAGCGGACAGGTTCGGACAGATACGCAGTATTTT. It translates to CASSSGQVRTDTQYF.

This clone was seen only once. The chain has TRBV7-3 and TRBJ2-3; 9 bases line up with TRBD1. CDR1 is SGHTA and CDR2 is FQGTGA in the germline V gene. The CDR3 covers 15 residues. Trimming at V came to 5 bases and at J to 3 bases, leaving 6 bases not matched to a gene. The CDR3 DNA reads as TGTGCCAGCAGCCCGACAGGGGGAAGTACAGATACGCAGTATTTT. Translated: CASSPTGGSTDTQYF. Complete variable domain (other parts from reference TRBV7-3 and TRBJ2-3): GAGVSQTPSNKVTEKGKYVELRCDPISGHTALYWYRQSLGQGPEFLIYFQGTGAADDSGLPNDRFFAVRPEGSVSTLKIQRTERGDSAVYLCASSPTGGSTDTQYFGPGTRLTVL.

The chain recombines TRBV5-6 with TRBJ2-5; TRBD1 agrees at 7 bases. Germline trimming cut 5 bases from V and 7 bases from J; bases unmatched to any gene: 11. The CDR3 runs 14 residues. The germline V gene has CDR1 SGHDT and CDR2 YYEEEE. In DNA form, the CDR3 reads TGTGCCAGCAGTTCTCAGGGGGTCGCGAGGACCCAGTACTTC. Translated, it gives CASSSQGVARTQYF.

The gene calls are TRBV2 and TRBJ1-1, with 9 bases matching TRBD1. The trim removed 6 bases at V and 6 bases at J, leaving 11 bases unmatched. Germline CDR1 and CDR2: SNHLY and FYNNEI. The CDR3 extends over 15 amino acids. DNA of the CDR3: TGTGCCAGCAGGCCCGGGACAGGGAGAGGCCCTGAAGCTTTCTTT. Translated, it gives CASRPGTGRGPEAFF.

CDR3 sequence: CASSSDLAKNIQYF. The CDR3 DNA follows: TGTGCCAGCTCATCAGATTTAGCCAAAAACATTCAGTACTTC. The J gene is TRBJ2-4, the V gene TRBV18; D gene uncertain. The CDR3 loop spans 14 amino acids. Between the trimmed V and J ends, which lost 5 bases and 0 bases, there was a span of 8 bases. Germline CDR1 reads KGHSH; CDR2 reads LQKENI.

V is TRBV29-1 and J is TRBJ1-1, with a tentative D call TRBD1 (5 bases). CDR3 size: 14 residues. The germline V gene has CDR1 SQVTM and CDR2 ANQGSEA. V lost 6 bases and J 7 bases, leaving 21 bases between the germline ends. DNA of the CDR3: TGCAGCGTGGAACCCTTAGGACAAGGATTTGAAGCTTTCTTT. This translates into CSVEPLGQGFEAFF.

The CDR3 protein is CASSYGPLYGYTF. CDR3 sequence (DNA): TGTGCCAGCAGTTACGGGCCGCTCTATGGCTACACCTTC. The rearrangement links TRBV6-5 to TRBJ1-2; the D is unclear. CDR3 length: 13 residues. Germline V gene data show CDR1 as MNHEY and CDR2 as SVGAGI. The V end lost 2 bases, the J end lost 4 bases, and 8 bases lay between the germline ends.

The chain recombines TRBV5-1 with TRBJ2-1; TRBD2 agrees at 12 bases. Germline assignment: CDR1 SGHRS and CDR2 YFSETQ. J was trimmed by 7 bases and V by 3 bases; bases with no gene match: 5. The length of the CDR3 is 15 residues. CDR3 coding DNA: TGCGCCAGCAGCTCGACTAGCGGGAGTAAGAATGAGCAGTTCTTC. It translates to CASSSTSGSKNEQFF.

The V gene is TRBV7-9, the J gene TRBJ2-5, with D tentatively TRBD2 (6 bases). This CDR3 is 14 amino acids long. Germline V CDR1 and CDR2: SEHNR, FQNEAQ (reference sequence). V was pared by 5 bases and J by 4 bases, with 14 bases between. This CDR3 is CASSPTEGRETQYF. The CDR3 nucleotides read TGTGCCAGCAGCCCAACGGAGGGGCGAGAGACCCAGTACTTC.

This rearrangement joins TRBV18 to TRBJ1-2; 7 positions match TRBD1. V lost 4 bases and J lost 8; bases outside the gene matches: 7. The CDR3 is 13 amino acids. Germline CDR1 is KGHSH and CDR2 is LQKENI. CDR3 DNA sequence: TGTGCCAGCTCACTTGACAGGGATAAAGGCTACACCTTC. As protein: CASSLDRDKGYTF.

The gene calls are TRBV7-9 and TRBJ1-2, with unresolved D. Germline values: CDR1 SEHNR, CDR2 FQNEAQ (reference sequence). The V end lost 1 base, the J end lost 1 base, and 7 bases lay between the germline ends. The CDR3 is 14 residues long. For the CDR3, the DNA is TGTGCCAGCAGCTTAGAGAGTATTAACTATGGCTACACCTTC. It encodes CASSLESINYGYTF. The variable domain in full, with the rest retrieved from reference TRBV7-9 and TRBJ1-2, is DTGVSQNPRHKITKRGQNVTFRCDPISEHNRLYWYRQTLGQGPEFLTYFQNEAQLEKSRLLSDRFSAERPKGSFSTLEIQRTEQGDSAMYLCASSLESINYGYTFGSGTRLTVV.